This T cell receptor (beta chain) was found in a study of shared clonotypes between healthy human individuals. General observations from the study: Several donors held about 5% of naive CD4 clonotypes in common.

In the case of this clone: Its antigen is not identified.

V was clipped by 2 bases and J by 7 bases, with 15 bases between them. Germline V gene sequence: CDR1 MNHNY, CDR2 SVGAGI (reference sequence). There are 15 residues in the CDR3. A CD45RA-negative memory subset and a CD45RA+ naive subset were separated from the CD4+ cells. The run depth of the assay was deep. Method: immunoSEQ multiplex PCR; TCRdb's copy keeps in-frame clones and lacks some. The table records fewer than 850,000 clones, about 78% of them present only once. The genes are TRBV6-6 and TRBJ2-1, with a tentative D call TRBD1 (5 bases). The sequence derives from a woman aged 30 to 39 in good health. The sequenced sample consisted of memory CD4+ T cells sorted from blood. Subset meaning: CD45RA-negative fraction. DNA for the CDR3: TGTGCCAGCAGTTACGGGGCAGGGCGAGTTAATGAGCAGTTCTTC. Its protein is CASSYGAGRVNEQFF.